These T cell receptor beta chains were read from a single sample in a study of blood T cell repertoires in COVID-19. Libraries were prepared by immunoSEQ multiplex PCR; TCRdb keeps only in-frame clonotypes and omits some of them. This sample carries 40,000 to 45,000 clones, nearly 70% of them seen once, and the ten largest clones take 5.5% to 8%. The sequencing sample was made of peripheral blood. The source of these receptors is a man aged 80 or over with acute or convalescent COVID-19. The CDR3 runs from the conserved cysteine through the conserved F or W. D genes are given only for firm matches. Size is omitted from some rows. Given values are once, few, many or a class for expanded clones.

CDR3 protein	CDR3 DNA	V gene	D gene	clone size	J gene
CASKVDRTYEAFF	TGTGCCAGCAAAGTCGACAGAACTTATGAAGCTTTCTTT	TRBV27	NA	NA	TRBJ1-1
CASSPLRLVPISGANVLTF	TGTGCCAGCTCACCGCTAAGACTAGTTCCCATCTCTGGGGCCAACGTCCTGACTTTC	TRBV18	NA	NA	TRBJ2-6
CASSSLGGGLYNEQFF	TGTGCCAGCAGTTCCCTGGGAGGGGGGCTCTACAATGAGCAGTTCTTC	TRBV6-5	NA	NA	TRBJ2-1
CASSSIVDTNGEQYF	TGTGCCAGCAGCTCTATTGTGGACACAAACGGCGAGCAGTACTTC	TRBV7-2	NA	NA	TRBJ2-7
CASSQDLGGLGQPQHF	TGTGCCAGCAGCCAAGACCTCGGGGGGCTCGGTCAGCCCCAGCATTTT	TRBV4-2	NA	NA	TRBJ1-5
CASSYGRIETQYF	TGTGCCAGCAGTTACGGCAGAATCGAGACCCAGTACTTC	TRBV6-5	NA	few	TRBJ2-5
CAWSVGGGAYNEQFF	TGTGCCTGGAGTGTGGGCGGGGGGGCTTACAATGAGCAGTTCTTC	TRBV30	TRBD2	NA	TRBJ2-1
CASRQGVFGELFF	TGTGCCAGTAGACAGGGGGTATTCGGGGAGCTGTTTTTT	TRBV19	TRBD1	NA	TRBJ2-2
CASSLAVEREGPLFF	TGCGCCAGCAGCTTGGCCGTCGAGCGGGAGGGCCCCTTGTTCTTC	TRBV5-1	TRBD2	NA	TRBJ2-1
CASSVDAAAEETQYF	TGTGCCAGCAGCGTAGACGCGGCAGCCGAAGAGACCCAGTACTTC	TRBV9	NA	NA	TRBJ2-5
CASSSSGGGYTF	TGTGCCAGCAGCTCCTCTGGAGGCGGCTACACCTTC	TRBV7-3	NA	few	TRBJ1-2
CASSYLGTGTYTF	TGTGCCAGCAGTTACCTGGGGACAGGAACCTACACCTTC	TRBV6-2/TRBV6-3	TRBD1	NA	TRBJ1-2
CASSARQGAYQETQYF	TGTGCCAGCAGTGCCCGACAGGGGGCTTACCAAGAGACCCAGTACTTC	TRBV25-1	TRBD1	NA	TRBJ2-5
CASSRLGGRDTEAFF	TGCGCCAGCAGCCGTCTAGGGGGTAGGGACACTGAAGCTTTCTTT	TRBV4-1	NA	NA	TRBJ1-1
CSVEETRGHYGYTF	TGCAGCGTTGAAGAAACTCGCGGGCACTATGGCTACACCTTC	TRBV29-1	NA	NA	TRBJ1-2
CASSFRWRGNQPQHF	TGTGCCAGCAGCTTTCGATGGAGGGGCAATCAGCCCCAGCATTTT	TRBV5-4	NA	NA	TRBJ1-5
CASSKDAGQPNEKLFF	TGTGCCAGCAGCAAGGACGCGGGACAGCCTAATGAAAAACTGTTTTTT	TRBV21-1	NA	few	TRBJ1-4
CSVSPGSQETQYF	TGCAGCGTATCGCCAGGGTCCCAAGAGACCCAGTACTTC	TRBV29-1	NA	NA	TRBJ2-5
CASSFRTTEDF	TGTGCCAGCAGCTTTAGAACGACGGAGGACTTC	TRBV5-5	NA	few	TRBJ2-5
CASSMGQGSNQPQHF	TGTGCCAGTAGTATGGGACAGGGGAGCAATCAGCCCCAGCATTTT	TRBV19	TRBD1	few	TRBJ1-5
CASSVGRSWGQVSYEQYF	TGTGCCAGCAGCGTTGGGCGGTCTTGGGGACAGGTGAGCTACGAGCAGTACTTC	TRBV5-6	TRBD1	NA	TRBJ2-7
CASSIGQGQENTEAFF	TGTGCCAGTAGTATTGGACAGGGCCAGGAGAACACTGAAGCTTTCTTT	TRBV19	TRBD1	NA	TRBJ1-1
CASSLEGLAVYEQYF	TGTGCCAGCAGCTTAGAGGGACTAGCGGTGTACGAGCAGTACTTC	TRBV7-2	TRBD2	NA	TRBJ2-7
CASSLHPAALQDTQYF	TGTGCCAGCAGCTTACACCCAGCGGCCCTTCAGGATACGCAGTATTTT	TRBV5-6	NA	NA	TRBJ2-3
CSVARARSTEAFF	TGCAGCGTAGCCAGGGCGAGAAGCACTGAAGCTTTCTTT	TRBV29-1	NA	NA	TRBJ1-1